These 12 T cell receptor beta chains were all obtained from the same sample, sequenced in a study of T cell responses to AZD1222 COVID-19 vaccine (dated by TCRdb to 2020 to 2022). The time point label of this sample denotes: about 28 days (+/-7) after the second vaccine dose. The intended sense of this specimen's treatment or condition label: meningococcal conjugate vaccine given as trial control. Library method: the immunoSEQ multiplex PCR assay. TCRdb re-hosts the immuneACCESS table, in-frame sequences only. Its copies lack some clones; in the studies checked, an unresolved V gene accounts for under half of them, and the cause for the rest is not known. The sample table contains fewer than 50,000 clones; only one count was recorded for around 77% of them. Clones ranked in the top ten supply approximately 21% of the sample. The specimen was peripheral blood, collected 28 days after the second dose of the MenACWY control vaccine. The source of these receptors is an adult who received the MenACWY meningococcal vaccine as a control.

This clone was detected once. The gene calls are TRBV2 and TRBJ1-1; D gene uncertain. This CDR3 is built from 12 residues. Trimming stripped 7 bases from V and 2 bases from J, with 8 bases between. Germline V gene data show CDR1 as SNHLY and CDR2 as FYNNEI. CDR3 residues: CASNGHNTEAFF. The CDR3 DNA sequence: TGTGCCAGCAATGGCCATAACACTGAAGCTTTCTTT.

The chain recombines TRBV30 with TRBJ2-7; 8 bases map to TRBD1. CDR3 size: 13 residues. Germline V lookup: CDR1 GTSNPN, CDR2 SVGIG (reference sequence). Unmatched junction bases numbered 5, after V lost 1 base and J lost 6 bases. CDR3 coding DNA: TGTGCCTGGAGTGCGTGGACAGGGAGCGAGCAGTACGTC. Translation gives CAWSAWTGSEQYV.

This clone was recorded only once. The rearrangement links TRBV7-2 to TRBJ2-1; D remains unclear. V lost 5 bases, J lost 8 bases, and 19 bases lay in between. This CDR3 is built from 15 residues. Germline CDR1 is SGHTA and CDR2 is FQGNSA. The CDR3 sequence: CASSRSRGERHEQFF. The CDR3 coding sequence is TGTGCCAGCAGCCGCAGTCGCGGAGAGAGGCATGAGCAGTTCTTC.

The rearrangement joins TRBV3-1 (or the pseudogene TRBV3-2) to TRBJ2-7, with a weak D call TRBD2 (5 bases). Trimming removed 6 bases at V and 0 bases at J, with 9 bases between. Per the germline V gene, CDR1 is LGHDT and CDR2 is YNNKEL (reference sequence). The CDR3 spans 13 residues. CDR3 sequence: CASSQRFSYEQYF. The CDR3, as DNA: TGTGCCAGCAGTCAGCGGTTCTCCTACGAGCAGTACTTC.

This rearrangement joins TRBV12-5 to TRBJ1-1; D uncertain. With 3 bases removed from V and 1 base from J, the gap between germline ends came to 6 bases. The CDR3 has 13 amino acids. CDR1 LGHNT and CDR2 FRNRAP come from the germline V gene. The CDR3 nucleotides read TGTGCTAGTGGTTTAGAGTGGAACACTGAAGCTTTCTTT. It yields the protein CASGLEWNTEAFF.

J is TRBJ1-1 and V is TRBV19; maybe TRBD1 (5 bases). From germline, CDR1 is LNHDA and CDR2 SQIVND (reference sequence). The V and J ends lost 6 bases and 4 bases respectively, with 12 bases between them. The CDR3 length is 13 residues. CDR3 protein: CASRMVGGTEAFF. The DNA of the CDR3 is TGTGCCAGTAGAATGGTTGGGGGCACTGAAGCTTTCTTT.

The rearrangement joins TRBV5-1 to TRBJ2-7; no definite D call. This CDR3 contains 12 residues. V was shortened by 4 bases and J by 5 bases, with 10 bases between the two germline ends. Per germline, CDR1 SGHRS and CDR2 YFSETQ. CDR3: CASSHGLDEQYF. The CDR3 DNA is TGCGCCAGCAGCCATGGTTTGGACGAGCAGTACTTC.

The gene calls are TRBV5-1 and TRBJ1-6, with TRBD1 matching over 7 bases. The germline gives CDR1 SGHRS, CDR2 YFSETQ. CDR3 length: 15 amino acids. With V trimmed by 3 bases and J by 6 bases, 6 bases remained unmatched. CDR3 coding DNA: TGCGCCAGCAGCTACAGACAGGGACCTAATTCACCCCTCCACTTT. Translation gives CASSYRQGPNSPLHF. Complete variable domain (other parts from reference TRBV5-1 and TRBJ1-6): KAGVTQTPRYLIKTRGQQVTLSCSPISGHRSVSWYQQTPGQGLQFLFEYFSETQRNKGNFPGRFSGRQFSNSRSEMNVSTLELGDSALYLCASSYRQGPNSPLHFGNGTRLTVT.

V and J are TRBV5-1 and TRBJ2-1; possible D gene TRBD2, 6 bases. Germline assignment: CDR1 SGHRS and CDR2 YFSETQ. The CDR3 runs 16 residues. V dropped 4 bases and J dropped 3 bases, with 17 bases sitting between them. The CDR3 here is CASSPPGTPFYNEQFF. CDR3 coding DNA: TGCGCCAGCAGCCCCCCCGGGACTCCATTCTACAATGAGCAGTTCTTC.

The chain combines TRBV30 with TRBJ1-5, with a tentative D call TRBD1 (6 bases). V lost 5 bases and J 3 bases, leaving 17 bases between the germline ends. Germline V gene sequence: CDR1 GTSNPN, CDR2 SVGIG (reference sequence). The CDR3 sequence is 15 residues long. In DNA form, the CDR3 reads TGTGCCTGGGGACGACCGGGACACCACAATCAGCCCCAGCATTTT. As protein: CAWGRPGHHNQPQHF.

The CDR3 DNA sequence: TGTGCCAGTAGTATCCGGGGACCCACGGGGGAGACCCAGTACTTC. Amino acids: CASSIRGPTGETQYF. The rearrangement uses TRBV19 and TRBJ2-5, with D perhaps given as TRBD1 or TRBD2 (5 bases each). CDR1 and CDR2 from the germline V gene are LNHDA and SQIVND (reference sequence). Trimming cost V 3 bases and J 5 bases, with 16 bases left between them. The CDR3 has 15 residues.

The genes are TRBV6-4 and TRBJ2-3; 14 bases agree with TRBD2. There are 16 residues in the CDR3. Germline V CDR1 and CDR2: MRHNA, SNTAGT. V shed 4 bases and J 5 bases; nucleotides not matched to a gene: 5. The CDR3 reads CASSVGTSGGLDTQYF. CDR3 in DNA: TGTGCCAGCAGTGTTGGGACTAGCGGGGGTTTAGATACGCAGTATTTT.